Below are 32 T cell receptor beta chains sequenced from a single sample in a study of response to subunit inactivated influenza vaccine listed by TCRdb under 2018. Preparation of the library involved RT-PCR. The reads were generated on an Illumina HiSeq 2500. TCRdb passed the public sequencing reads through fastp at Q25 and MiXCR, retaining productive beta sequences. Every CDR3 protein is listed once, alongside the most common genes and DNA of its rows. Across this sample there are a few hundred thousand distinct CDR3 sequences, with 21% seen only once. Approximately 10% of the sample lies in the top ten. The specimen comprised PBMCs from blood, sampled 21 months after vaccination. All receptors come from a man between 45 and 75 years old who received an inactivated influenza vaccine. Donor details come from another sample of the same person, matched by shared clones.

The chain combines TRBV19 with TRBJ1-2; maybe TRBD1 (5 bases). The V gene's germline CDR1 is LNHDA and CDR2 SQIVND (reference sequence). CDR3 length equals 14 residues. V lost 3 bases, J lost 4 bases, and 12 bases lay in between. In nucleotides, the CDR3 is TGTGCCAGTAGTATTTGGGGCGCTGGCTATGGCTACACCTTC. It is translated as CASSIWGAGYGYTF.

The rearrangement links TRBV4-1 to TRBJ2-7; 9 positions agree with TRBD1. The CDR3 has 17 residues. V lost 2 bases to trimming and J lost 4 bases; unmatched junction nucleotides: 12. Germline V gene lookup returns CDR1 MGHRA and CDR2 YSYEKL. The CDR3 sequence is CASSQQFRDREAYEQYF. The CDR3 DNA reads TGCGCCAGCAGCCAACAATTCCGGGACAGGGAGGCTTACGAGCAGTACTTC.

This clonotype was found a few times. The chain joins TRBV15 to TRBJ1-1; possibly TRBD1 for D (5 bases). The CDR3 has 12 residues. V was shortened by 7 bases and J by 5 bases, with 11 bases between the two germline ends. Germline V gene lookup returns CDR1 LNHNV and CDR2 YYDKDF (reference sequence). The CDR3 DNA reads as TGTGCCACCACCCGGGACCGAACTGAAGCTTTCTTT. It yields the protein CATTRDRTEAFF.

The chain couples TRBV6-2 or TRBV6-3 to TRBJ2-5; D not resolved. V was shortened by 9 bases and J by 5 bases, with 13 bases between the two germline ends. The length of the CDR3 is 12 residues. The germline gives CDR1 MNHEY, CDR2 SVGEGT. The CDR3, as DNA: TGTGCCAGTTCTAGAGCTGCGGAGACCCAGTACTTC. This codes for CASSRAAETQYF.

The rearrangement links TRBV5-6 to TRBJ2-3; no firm D call. Germline assignment: CDR1 SGHDT and CDR2 YYEEEE. The V and J ends lost 3 bases and 3 bases respectively, with 8 bases between them. This CDR3 region has 13 residues. The CDR3 here is CASSSVATDTQYF. CDR3 nucleotides: TGTGCCAGCAGCTCAGTAGCTACAGATACGCAGTATTTT.

This clonotype showed up just a few times. The chain employs TRBV10-3 and TRBJ2-5; D remains unclear. The V gene lost 3 bases and the J gene lost 2 bases, with 4 bases spanning the gap. Germline V lookup: CDR1 ENHRY, CDR2 SYGVKD. The CDR3 length is 12 residues. The CDR3 is CAISDLQETQYF. The CDR3 bases are TGTGCCATCAGTGACTTACAAGAGACCCAGTACTTC.

To note about this clonotype: A read error may account for a junction end that differs from germline. The chain is built from TRBV7-9 and TRBJ1-3; a possible D gene is TRBD1 (6 bases). Looked up from germline, CDR1 is SEHNR and CDR2 is FQNEAQ (reference sequence). The length of the CDR3 is 16 residues. The CDR3 region is CAGSHLEGVTGNTIYF. The CDR3 nucleotides read TGTGCCGGCAGCCATCTCGAGGGGGTCACTGGAAACACCATATATTTT.

This rearrangement joins TRBV12-3 or TRBV12-4 to TRBJ2-2; tentative D call: TRBD2 (7 bases). Trimming removed 7 bases at V and 4 bases at J, with 19 bases between. This CDR3 comprises 16 residues. DNA for the CDR3: TGTGCCAGCACCCTAAGTGGCGGGGGCCCCACCGGGGAGCTGTTTTTT. It yields the protein CASTLSGGGPTGELFF.

V is TRBV5-6 and J is TRBJ2-3; perhaps TRBD2 as D (6 bases). The CDR3 runs 15 residues. V lost 0 bases and J lost 4, with 12 bases in between. Germline V lookup: CDR1 SGHDT, CDR2 YYEEEE. CDR3 amino acids: CASSLVGGSPDTQYF. The CDR3 DNA is TGTGCCAGCAGCTTGGTGGGGGGAAGCCCAGATACGCAGTATTTT.

The rearrangement joins TRBV27 to TRBJ2-7; 9 nucleotides align to TRBD1. V gave up 4 bases and J gave up 7 bases; unmatched junction bases: 5. The CDR3 loop spans 13 amino acids. The germline gives CDR1 MNHEY, CDR2 SMNVEV (reference sequence). This CDR3 reads CASSSTGGSEQYF. In nucleotides, the CDR3 is TGTGCCAGCAGTTCGACAGGGGGAAGTGAGCAGTACTTC.

This clonotype showed up just a few times. The V and J genes are TRBV6-5 and TRBJ1-6, with no clear D. This CDR3 has 13 amino acids. The germline V gene encodes CDR1 MNHEY and CDR2 SVGAGI. V was trimmed by 4 bases and J by 9 bases, leaving 10 bases between them. The CDR3 loop reads CASSSQATSPLHF. CDR3 in DNA: TGTGCCAGCAGTTCCCAAGCCACTTCACCCCTCCACTTT.

Only a few counts were recorded for this clonotype. The rearrangement joins TRBV7-8 to TRBJ2-5, with D possibly being TRBD1 or TRBD2 (6 bases each). Germline values: CDR1 SGHVS, CDR2 FQNEAQ. This CDR3 spans 16 amino acids. The germline V and J ends were trimmed by 1 base and 4 bases, with 16 bases remaining between them. The CDR3 loop reads CASSLVFGGWVETQYF. In nucleotides, the CDR3 is TGTGCCAGCAGCTTAGTTTTCGGGGGCTGGGTAGAGACCCAGTACTTC.

The chain carries TRBV5-8 and TRBJ2-7; 9 positions match TRBD2. The germline V gene has CDR1 SGHTS and CDR2 YDEGEE. After removal of 4 bases from V and 4 bases from J, the junction contained 12 bases not matched to a gene. The CDR3 has 16 residues. The CDR3 is CASSLPGVAGVYEQYF. The CDR3 nucleotides read TGTGCCAGCAGCCTCCCGGGGGTAGCGGGAGTGTACGAGCAGTACTTC.

This clonotype was observed a handful of times. The chain carries TRBV19 and TRBJ1-5, with D perhaps TRBD1 (5 bases). This CDR3 contains 16 residues. Trimming left V 5 bases short and J 3 bases short, with 17 bases between. Germline lookup yields CDR1 LNHDA and CDR2 SQIVND (reference sequence). CDR3 bases: TGTGCCAGTAGTTCCCCAAGCCAGGGTAACAATCAGCCCCAGCATTTT. This translates into CASSSPSQGNNQPQHF.

The chain links TRBV7-9 to TRBJ1-4; D is possibly TRBD1 (6 bases). V was shortened by 5 bases and J by 8 bases, with 18 bases between the two germline ends. Germline-derived CDR1 and CDR2 are SEHNR and FQNEAQ (reference sequence). This CDR3 spans 15 amino acids. For the CDR3, the DNA is TGTGCCAGCAGCCTCGGAACCTGGGACACCGAAAAACTGTTTTTT. Translating gives CASSLGTWDTEKLFF.

This chain links TRBV6-1 with TRBJ2-3; no reliable D call. The CDR3 consists of 12 residues. V was pared by 0 bases and J by 4 bases, with 2 bases between. Germline-derived CDR1 and CDR2 are MNHNS and SASEGT. DNA for the CDR3: TGTGCCAGCAGTGAAGCGGCAGATACGCAGTATTTT. It specifies CASSEAADTQYF.

This clonotype has ten or more counts. The chain links TRBV7-9 to TRBJ1-3, with D tentatively TRBD1 (5 bases). Germline V CDR1 and CDR2: SEHNR, FQNEAQ (reference sequence). Trimming shortened V by 2 bases and J by 0 bases, and 8 bases separated the two germline ends. The CDR3 length is 15 residues. The CDR3 DNA reads TGTGCCAGCAGCTTACGGGGACCCTCTGGAAACACCATATATTTT. This codes for CASSLRGPSGNTIYF.

This clonotype turned up a few times. The rearrangement uses TRBV19 and TRBJ2-1, with TRBD2 as a possible D gene (5 bases). The CDR3 contains 15 residues. The germline gives CDR1 LNHDA, CDR2 SQIVND (reference sequence). The ends were cut back, 2 bases at V and 6 bases at J, with 14 bases in the middle. CDR3 protein: CASSISGLIANEQFF. The CDR3, as DNA: TGTGCCAGTAGTATATCTGGACTTATAGCCAATGAGCAGTTCTTC.

This clonotype was counted between two and nine times. V and J are TRBV15 and TRBJ1-3; D is uncertain. CDR3 length: 13 amino acids. Trimming removed 6 bases from V and 7 bases from J, with 13 bases in between. CDR1 is LNHNV, CDR2 YYDKDF, per germline (reference sequence). CDR3: CATSREGWNTIYF. CDR3 bases: TGTGCCACCAGTCGGGAAGGGTGGAACACCATATATTTT. Full variable domain (remainder filled in from reference TRBV15 and TRBJ1-3): DAMVIQNPRYQVTQFGKPVTLSCSQTLNHNVMYWYQQKSSQAPKLLFHYYDKDFNNEADTPDNFQSRRPNTSFCFLDIRSPGLGDTAMYLCATSREGWNTIYFGEGSWLTVV.

This clonotype was observed many times. This chain connects TRBV12-3 or TRBV12-4 to TRBJ1-4; perhaps TRBD1 as D (5 bases). The CDR3 has 15 residues. V gave up 5 bases and J gave up 4 bases, with 14 bases separating them. The CDR3: CASSPTGGNNEKLFF. The CDR3 DNA sequence: TGTGCCAGCAGTCCCACGGGGGGAAATAATGAAAAACTGTTTTTT.

The sample holds a few counts of this clonotype. For the CDR3, the DNA is TGTGCCAGCAGCGACCTTGGACAGGGCGGTCATGGCTACACCTTC. Amino acids: CASSDLGQGGHGYTF. The rearrangement joins TRBV9 to TRBJ1-2; 8 bases are a match to TRBD1. Per the germline V gene, CDR1 is SGDLS and CDR2 is YYNGEE. The V segment lost 3 bases and the J segment 6 bases; nucleotides outside the gene matches: 10. The CDR3 loop spans 15 amino acids. The full variable domain, its missing parts supplied by reference TRBV9 and TRBJ1-2, is DSGVTQTPKHLITATGQRVTLRCSPRSGDLSVYWYQQSLDQGLQFLIQYYNGEERAKGNILERFSAQQFPDLHSELNLSSLELGDSALYFCASSDLGQGGHGYTFGSGTRLTVV.

CDR3 DNA: TGTGCCAGCAGTGAACTGGGGTTGGGAGGCGATACGCAGTATTTT. Residues: CASSELGLGGDTQYF. V usage is TRBV25-1 and J usage is TRBJ2-3; D perhaps matches TRBD2 (6 bases). The V end was cut by 2 bases, the J end by 6 bases, with 15 bases between. CDR3 length equals 15 residues. CDR1 is MGHDK and CDR2 is SYGVNS in the germline V gene. The whole variable domain, remainder taken from reference TRBV25-1 and TRBJ2-3, is EADIYQTPRYLVIGTGKKITLECSQTMGHDKMYWYQQDPGMELHLIHYSYGVNSTEKGDLSSESTVSRIRTEHFPLTLESARPSHTSQYLCASSELGLGGDTQYFGPGTRLTVL.

This clonotype showed up just a few times. The chain has TRBV4-2 and TRBJ2-3; D is undetermined. Deletions cut 0 bases from V and 9 bases from J, with 10 bases between. CDR1 LGHNA and CDR2 YNFKEQ come from the germline V gene. This CDR3 region has 13 residues. The CDR3 coding sequence is TGTGCCAGCAGCCAAGATTCGGGCCGAACGCAGTATTTT. Encoded protein: CASSQDSGRTQYF.

This clonotype occurred a few times. The chain joins TRBV29-1 to TRBJ2-3; D is uncertain. V gave up 4 bases and J gave up 3 bases, with 17 bases separating them. Per germline, CDR1 SQVTM and CDR2 ANQGSEA. The CDR3 runs to 15 residues. The CDR3 here is CSVVGWWRRTDTQYF. The CDR3 bases are TGCAGCGTTGTTGGCTGGTGGCGACGGACAGATACGCAGTATTTT.

This clonotype was recorded at least ten times. This chain joins TRBV10-1 and TRBJ1-1; D is ambiguous. The CDR3 consists of 19 residues. V was shortened by 0 bases and J by 1 base, with 21 bases between the two germline ends. Germline CDR1 is WNHNN and CDR2 is SYGVQD (reference sequence). The CDR3 is CASSESLVISGSPNTEAFF. The CDR3 coding sequence is TGCGCCAGCAGTGAGTCGTTAGTGATATCGGGAAGTCCGAACACTGAAGCTTTCTTT.

V usage is TRBV6-1 and J usage is TRBJ1-1; tentatively, D is TRBD1 (6 bases). Per germline, CDR1 MNHNS and CDR2 SASEGT. The CDR3 length is 16 residues. The V and J ends lost 6 bases and 5 bases respectively, with 22 bases between them. DNA of the CDR3: TGTGCCAGCAGCCTAATGGCAGGGGAATTTTGGACTGAAGCTTTCTTT. Amino acids: CASSLMAGEFWTEAFF.

V usage is TRBV4-2 and J usage is TRBJ1-4; D remains unclear. Germline V gene sequence: CDR1 LGHNA, CDR2 YNFKEQ. Trimming took 0 bases from V and 4 from J, leaving 9 bases between them. CDR3 size: 15 residues. This CDR3 reads CASSQERQVNEKLFF. The CDR3 DNA is TGTGCCAGCAGCCAAGAAAGGCAGGTTAATGAAAAACTGTTTTTT.

In its sample, this clonotype was seen many times. The chain has TRBV12-3 or TRBV12-4 and TRBJ1-1; D is undetermined. The CDR3 extends over 13 amino acids. V was clipped by 1 base and J by 6 bases, with 9 bases between them. Here the CDR3 reads CASSLGEGAEAFF. CDR3 in DNA: TGTGCCAGCAGTTTAGGGGAAGGCGCTGAAGCTTTCTTT.

The sample holds a few counts of this clonotype. V gene TRBV12-2 combines with J gene TRBJ1-1; the D segment call TRBD1 is taken from the table without a DNA check. TRBV12-2 is marked as a pseudogene. The CDR3 covers 16 residues. CDR3 loop: CASRKPDRGENTEAFF. The CDR3 DNA follows: TGTGCAAGTCGCAAGCCGGACAGGGGGGAGAACACTGAAGCTTTCTTT.

The rearrangement uses TRBV7-2 and TRBJ2-7; 13 bases match TRBD2. Germline assignment: CDR1 SGHTA and CDR2 FQGNSA. V was pared by 7 bases and J by 1 base, with 10 bases of the junction left unmatched. CDR3 length equals 17 residues. The CDR3 nucleotides are TGTGCCAGCATCCCGACTAGCGGGAGGTTGGGATCCTACGAGCAGTACTTC. It codes for CASIPTSGRLGSYEQYF.

This clonotype has more than one count but fewer than ten. The genes are TRBV28 and TRBJ1-6, with 11 nucleotides matching TRBD1. The J segment lost 8 bases and the V segment lost 3 bases, leaving 3 bases of the junction unmatched. The CDR3 has 15 residues. Per the germline V gene, CDR1 is MDHEN and CDR2 is SYDVKM. CDR3 sequence: CASSFSGQGDSPLHF. Here the CDR3 DNA reads TGTGCCAGCAGTTTCTCGGGACAGGGGGATTCACCCCTCCACTTT.

This chain joins TRBV12-2 and TRBJ1-6. TRBV12-2 is shown as a pseudogene. This CDR3 is built from 17 residues. CDR3 sequence reads: CASRLGVSGEFESPLHF. CDR3 DNA: TGTGCAAGTCGCTTAGGGGTCTCGGGGGAGTTCGAATCACCCCTCCACTTT.